The 21 T cell receptor beta chains reported below all come from one sample, sequenced in a study of human T cells and chemical hapten exposure. Total RNA was isolated from unfractionated whole blood. TCRdb re-derived calls from the 5' RACE reads in MiXCR, one entry per CDR3 protein. Here the sample spans more than 60,000 distinct CDR3 sequences, roughly 15% being singletons. Receptor source: a female donor in good health.

This clonotype was seen a few times. The V gene is TRBV15, the J gene TRBJ2-1, with a tentative D call TRBD1 (5 bases). The germline V gene encodes CDR1 LNHNV and CDR2 YYDKDF (reference sequence). CDR3 length equals 15 residues. V was trimmed by 0 bases and J by 0 bases, leaving 6 bases between them. Here the CDR3 reads CATSRDRASYNEQFF. The DNA of the CDR3 is TGTGCCACCAGCAGAGACAGGGCCTCCTACAATGAGCAGTTCTTC.

Here the CDR3 DNA reads TGTGCCAGCACCCCAGACGGGCAAGGCTCCTACAATGAGCAGTTCTTC. It encodes CASTPDGQGSYNEQFF. This chain links TRBV6-6 with TRBJ2-1; no firm D call. Germline CDR1 is MNHNY and CDR2 is SVGAGI (reference sequence). This CDR3 has 16 amino acids. Trimming left V 7 bases short and J 0 bases short, with 16 bases between.

The V and J genes are TRBV12-3 or TRBV12-4 and TRBJ1-4; the D is unclear. V was shortened by 4 bases and J by 6 bases, with 12 bases between the two germline ends. CDR3 length equals 14 residues. CDR3 protein: CASSSRVGHEKLFF. The DNA for the CDR3 is TGTGCCAGCAGTTCGAGGGTGGGTCATGAAAAACTGTTTTTT.

This clonotype was observed a few times. This chain uses TRBV7-8 with TRBJ2-3, with D maybe TRBD1 (7 bases). The CDR3 has 13 residues. Between the trimmed V and J ends, which lost 5 bases and 4 bases, there was a span of 10 bases. Germline CDR1 SGHVS, CDR2 FQNEAQ. CDR3 sequence (DNA): TGTGCCAGCAGCCCAGGGGGGCCAGATACGCAGTATTTT. Its translation is CASSPGGPDTQYF.

For the CDR3, the DNA is TGTGCCAGCAGCAATTTCTGGGGTGAAGCTTTCTTT. It is translated as CASSNFWGEAFF. This sequence joins TRBV7-9 and TRBJ1-1, with D unclear. The germline V gene has CDR1 SEHNR and CDR2 FQNEAQ (reference sequence). Trimming removed 5 bases from V and 7 bases from J, with 11 bases in between. This CDR3 has 12 amino acids.

The rearrangement uses TRBV6-1 and TRBJ1-5; 8 nucleotides align to TRBD1. V lost 3 bases and J lost 7; bases outside the gene matches: 8. The CDR3 has 15 amino acids. CDR1 and CDR2 (germline): MNHNS, SASEGT. The CDR3 DNA reads TGTGCCAGCAGTGATCCCCGACAGGGGAGGCAGCCCCAGCATTTT. Its translation is CASSDPRQGRQPQHF.

The chain links TRBV4-1 to TRBJ2-3; 11 bases align to TRBD2. The length of the CDR3 is 16 residues. V was pared by 1 base and J by 1 base, with 1 base of the junction left unmatched. Germline V gene data show CDR1 as MGHRA and CDR2 as YSYEKL. As DNA, the CDR3 is TGCGCCAGCAGCCAAGGACTAGCGGGACGCACAGATACGCAGTATTTT. Protein product: CASSQGLAGRTDTQYF.

The sample holds many counts of this clonotype. The chain couples TRBV20-1 to TRBJ2-2; D might be TRBD1 (6 bases). Trimming took off 6 bases at V and 3 bases at J, with 8 bases between the two ends. Germline values: CDR1 DFQATT, CDR2 SNEGSKA (reference sequence). This CDR3 is 12 amino acids long. DNA for the CDR3: TGCAGTGCATACAGGGACACCGGGGAGCTGTTTTTT. Its protein product is CSAYRDTGELFF.

This clonotype has only a few counts. This chain joins TRBV10-3 and TRBJ2-7; 7 bases agree with TRBD2. The CDR3 totals 14 residues. Germline CDR1 reads ENHRY; CDR2 reads SYGVKD. With 6 bases clipped from V and 3 bases from J, the junction kept 8 bases outside the gene matches. CDR3 amino acids: CAIRGGTESYEQYF. The CDR3 coding sequence is TGTGCCATCAGGGGGGGGACCGAAAGCTACGAGCAGTACTTC.

The gene calls are TRBV20-1 and TRBJ1-6; D possibly corresponds to TRBD1 (6 bases). CDR3 size: 16 residues. V was cut by 3 bases and J by 7 bases, with 19 bases left in between. Per germline, CDR1 DFQATT and CDR2 SNEGSKA (reference sequence). The CDR3 coding sequence is TGCAGTGCTAGCTACGGGGGGGCAGGGCCGAATTCACCCCTCCACTTT. Translated: CSASYGGAGPNSPLHF.

This clonotype was counted only a few times. This sequence joins TRBV7-2 and TRBJ1-4; TRBD1 matches 11 bases. Germline CDR1 SGHTA, CDR2 FQGNSA. The junction had 8 bases not matched to a gene; V was cut back by 5 bases and J by 6 bases. The CDR3 runs 16 residues. CDR3 residues: CASSRTDRGRDEKLFF. The CDR3 nucleotides read TGTGCCAGCAGCCGAACGGACAGGGGGCGTGATGAAAAACTGTTTTTT.

The rearrangement uses TRBV5-6 and TRBJ2-3; D is uncertain. V lost 0 bases, J lost 2 bases, and 13 bases lay in between. The CDR3 has 16 amino acids. The germline V gene has CDR1 SGHDT and CDR2 YYEEEE. The CDR3 nucleotides are TGTGCCAGCAGCTTGGACGTTGCTAGTTACACAGATACGCAGTATTTT. This translates into CASSLDVASYTDTQYF.

Many counts were recorded for this clonotype. V gene TRBV12-3 or TRBV12-4 combines with J gene TRBJ2-7; D call uncertain. This CDR3 has 14 residues. V shed 1 base and J shed 0 bases, with 7 bases lying between them. The CDR3 loop reads CASSLDVLSYEQYF. Written as DNA, the CDR3 is TGTGCCAGCAGTTTAGACGTTCTCTCCTACGAGCAGTACTTC.

V usage is TRBV29-1 and J usage is TRBJ1-1; 8 bases map to TRBD1. From germline, CDR1 is SQVTM and CDR2 ANQGSEA. After removal of 7 bases from V and 5 bases from J, the junction contained 9 bases not matched to a gene. This CDR3 region has 13 residues. The CDR3 DNA is TGCAGCGGGTACAGGGGGTCCTCTACTGAAGCTTTCTTT. It specifies CSGYRGSSTEAFF.

This clonotype occurred a few times. This chain joins TRBV7-6 and TRBJ2-5; possibly TRBD2 for D (6 bases). Germline V gene sequence: CDR1 SGHVS, CDR2 FNYEAQ. This CDR3 comprises 15 residues. V was clipped by 5 bases and J by 2 bases, with 15 bases between them. CDR3 in DNA: TGTGCCAGCAGCCAAATCGGCGGGGTACAAGAGACCCAGTACTTC. Encoded protein: CASSQIGGVQETQYF.

This clonotype came up a few times. CDR3 loop: CASSFGFQSGELFF. In DNA form, the CDR3 reads TGTGCCAGCAGTTTCGGGTTCCAAAGCGGGGAGCTGTTTTTT. The chain links TRBV6-5 to TRBJ2-2; D gene ambiguous. Germline CDR1 MNHEY, CDR2 SVGAGI. The CDR3 totals 14 residues. Trimming removed 4 bases at V and 7 bases at J, with 13 bases between.

The rearrangement links TRBV21-1 to TRBJ1-1. TRBV21-1 is termed a pseudogene. There are 14 residues in the CDR3. CDR3 sequence reads: CASSKWYGSTEAFF. The CDR3 nucleotides are TGTGCCAGCAGCAAATGGTACGGGTCCACTGAAGCTTTCTTT.

V gene TRBV5-1 combines with J gene TRBJ2-5; D uncertain. Trimming left V 4 bases short and J 0 bases short, with 7 bases between. Germline V lookup: CDR1 SGHRS, CDR2 YFSETQ. The CDR3 is 13 residues long. The CDR3: CASSLRYQETQYF. As DNA, the CDR3 is TGCGCCAGCAGCCTCCGGTACCAAGAGACCCAGTACTTC.

The chain combines TRBV27 with TRBJ1-1; TRBD1 matches at 8 bases. The CDR3 runs to 15 residues. The germline V gene encodes CDR1 MNHEY and CDR2 SMNVEV (reference sequence). Trimming removed 5 bases from V and 2 bases from J; junction bases left unmatched: 7. This chain's CDR3 is CASSTRQGLNTEAFF. The CDR3 region has the DNA TGTGCCAGCAGTACTCGACAGGGGCTAAACACTGAAGCTTTCTTT.

This clonotype was seen a handful of times. This sequence joins TRBV7-8 and TRBJ2-3; no definite D call. There are 12 residues in the CDR3. Trimming took off 1 base at V and 6 bases at J, with 5 bases between the two ends. From germline, CDR1 is SGHVS and CDR2 FQNEAQ. CDR3 DNA sequence: TGTGCCAGCAGCTTAGAAGGCGATACGCAGTATTTT. Its protein product is CASSLEGDTQYF.

This clonotype was counted ten times or more. The chain uses TRBV7-2 and TRBJ1-1; D is uncertain. This CDR3 has 13 amino acids. Germline values: CDR1 SGHTA, CDR2 FQGNSA. Trimming pared 3 bases from V and 1 base from J, leaving 6 bases between. The CDR3 loop is CASSFNQNTEAFF. The CDR3, as DNA: TGTGCCAGCAGCTTCAACCAGAACACTGAAGCTTTCTTT.